Listed here is a single T cell receptor (beta chain). Sequencing was performed with immunoSEQ multiplex PCR; in TCRdb, only in-frame clones are kept and a portion is missing. The sample yields roughly 150,000 clones, over 80% seen once. Germline CDR1 SGHRS, CDR2 YFSETQ. CDR3 length equals 14 residues. V lost 2 bases to trimming and J lost 5 bases; unmatched junction nucleotides: 2. The data stem from a study of radiation and T cells in renal cell carcinoma. Time point specified: blood 2 weeks post-SBRT. Treatment given: 15 Gy SBRT to primary tumor, nephrectomy 4 weeks later. The V and J genes are TRBV5-1 and TRBJ2-5, with 11 bases lining up with TRBD2. Sequencing was performed on blood, taken from a patient whose treatment included radiotherapy and nephrectomy. This receptor was obtained from a woman aged 45-65 years with renal cell carcinoma. CDR3 amino acids: CASSFSGGAETQYF. The CDR3 DNA follows: TGCGCCAGCAGCTTTAGCGGGGGGGCCGAGACCCAGTACTTC.